These T cell receptor beta chains were read from a single sample in a study of radiation and T cells in renal cell carcinoma. The method was immunoSEQ multiplex PCR; TCRdb's version includes in-frame clones alone and lacks a portion of them. The sample holds 70,000 to 80,000 clones, 70% to 90% seen once. The material was blood, obtained from a patient whose treatment included radiotherapy and nephrectomy. The receptors were sampled from a woman between 50 and 59 years old with renal cell carcinoma. The CDR3 runs from the conserved cysteine through the conserved F or W. Fields, in order: D gene, V gene, J gene, clone size, CDR3 protein, CDR3 DNA. A D gene is named only where the DNA matches it firmly. Only part of the rows carry a size: once, few, many, or a class if the clone is expanded.

>NA|TRBV2|TRBJ1-6|NA
CASSEQGLGNSPLHF
TGTGCCAGCAGCGAACAGGGCTTAGGAAATTCACCCCTCCACTTT
>NA|TRBV28|TRBJ2-5|NA
CASRMGGHQETQYF
TGTGCCAGCAGGATGGGGGGGCACCAAGAGACCCAGTACTTC
>NA|TRBV5-6|TRBJ2-5|NA
CASSMSGLRMYQETQYF
TGTGCCAGCAGCATGTCGGGACTCCGAATGTACCAAGAGACCCAGTACTTC
>NA|TRBV7-9|TRBJ2-7|once
CASSLSATYEQYF
TGTGCCAGCAGCTTATCGGCCACCTACGAGCAGTACTTC
>NA|TRBV4-2|TRBJ2-5|NA
CASSQMLGGGRLGETQYF
TGTGCCAGCAGCCAAATGCTAGGGGGAGGACGGCTGGGAGAGACCCAGTACTTC
>NA|TRBV2|TRBJ1-3|NA
CATSLAVSGNTIYF
TGTGCCACCTCTCTGGCCGTGTCTGGAAACACCATATATTTT
>NA|TRBV7-9|TRBJ1-1|NA
CASSLGATEAFF
TGTGCCAGCAGCCTCGGAGCAACTGAAGCTTTCTTT
>NA|TRBV19|TRBJ1-5|NA
CASSIWTANQPQHF
TGTGCCAGTAGTATATGGACAGCAAATCAGCCCCAGCATTTT
>NA|TRBV4-1|TRBJ2-7|NA
CASSQTSGEGLYEQYF
TGCGCCAGCAGCCAAACCTCCGGAGAGGGCTTATACGAGCAGTACTTC
>TRBD2|TRBV4-2|TRBJ2-7|NA
CASSQERTSGSYEQYF
TGTGCCAGCAGCCAAGAAAGGACTAGCGGATCCTACGAGCAGTACTTC
>TRBD2|TRBV6-1|TRBJ2-7|NA
CASSPSGEGKQYF
TGTGCCAGCAGTCCATCGGGGGAGGGCAAGCAGTACTTC
>TRBD2|TRBV5-4|TRBJ2-3|NA
CASSLGLAGGGTDTQYF
TGTGCCAGCAGCTTGGGGTTAGCGGGAGGTGGAACAGATACGCAGTATTTT
>NA|TRBV2|TRBJ2-3|NA
CASTSSSTDTQYF
TGTGCCAGCACGAGTAGCAGCACAGATACGCAGTATTTT
>NA|TRBV6-6|TRBJ2-7|NA
CASKKLVNDYEQYF
TGTGCCAGCAAGAAGTTAGTTAATGACTACGAGCAGTACTTC
>TRBD2|TRBV27|TRBJ2-7|NA
CASSQGLAGSYEQYF
TGTGCCAGCAGTCAGGGACTAGCGGGCTCCTACGAGCAGTACTTC
>NA|TRBV5-1|TRBJ2-5|NA
CASSSGGETQYF
TGCGCCAGCAGCTCGGGTGGGGAGACCCAGTACTTC
>NA|TRBV6-5|TRBJ2-7|NA
CASARLDLTF
TGTGCCAGTGCCCGGCTAGATCTTACCTTC
>NA|TRBV10-2|TRBJ2-7|NA
CASSESKTGGYEQYF
TGCGCCAGCAGTGAGTCGAAGACAGGTGGATACGAGCAGTACTTC
>TRBD1|TRBV6-5|TRBJ1-6|NA
CASSYSGTGDSPLHF
TGTGCCAGCAGTTACTCGGGGACAGGCGATTCACCCCTCCACTTT
>TRBD1|TRBV28|TRBJ2-1|NA
CASSSAGQGYNEQFF
TGTGCCAGCAGCTCCGCGGGACAGGGTTACAATGAGCAGTTCTTC
>NA|TRBV5-1|TRBJ1-4|NA
CASSLGNSNEKLFF
TGCGCCAGCAGCTTGGGCAACTCGAATGAAAAACTGTTTTTT
>NA|TRBV5-1|TRBJ2-7|NA
CASSIDPGNEQYF
TGCGCCAGCAGCATCGACCCGGGTAACGAGCAGTACTTC
>TRBD1|TRBV5-1|TRBJ1-5|NA
CASSSTGDQPQHF
TGCGCCAGCAGCTCTACAGGGGATCAGCCCCAGCATTTT